This T cell receptor beta chain was sequenced in a study of high-grade serous ovarian cancer treatment subgroups. The germline V and J ends were trimmed by 10 bases and 5 bases, with 10 bases remaining between them. The V gene's germline CDR1 is MNHNY and CDR2 SVGAGI (reference sequence). The CDR3 has 11 amino acids. Tumor samples were taken before definitive surgery or chemotherapy. Produced via immunoSEQ multiplex PCR; TCRdb's table is partial and in-frame only. The sample contains under 3,500 clones, under 80% of which appear only once. The TCR was taken from a human donor with high-grade serous ovarian cancer. The chain is built from TRBV6-6 and TRBJ2-3; possibly TRBD1 for D (7 bases). Sequenced input: tumor tissue. The chain's CDR3 is CATQGGDTQYF. DNA for the CDR3: TGTGCCACCCAGGGGGGAGATACGCAGTATTTT.